The rows below give T cell receptor beta chains drawn from one sample of a study of blood T cell repertoires in COVID-19. Measured with immunoSEQ multiplex PCR; TCRdb has only the in-frame clones, and not every one. The table shows about 340,000 clones, with 75% to 90% occurring only once. Sequencing was done on a sample of peripheral blood. These receptor sequences come from a woman between 50 and 59 years old with COVID-19, enrolled during active disease. CDR3s include the opening cysteine and the closing phenylalanine or tryptophan. The D gene is left open where the match is weak. Not all rows give a size; the values are once, few, many and, for expanded clones, a class.

.	TRBV3-1/TRBV3-2	TRBJ2-4	TRBD2	TGTGCCAGCAGCCAACATGGGGGGGAGCCAGCCAAAAACATTCAGTACTTC	CASSQHGGEPAKNIQYF
.	TRBV5-1	TRBJ2-7	TRBD2	TGCGCCAGCAGCACTCTACTACGACCCGGGAGGAGGTACGAGCAGTACTTC	CASSTLLRPGRRYEQYF
.	TRBV11-2	TRBJ1-2	TRBD1	TGTGCCAGCACCAAAGGACAGGGGGCAGTTTTTTATGGCTACACCTTC	CASTKGQGAVFYGYTF
.	TRBV19	TRBJ1-1	.	TGTGCCAGTAGTACAACAGGGTTCCGGAACACTGAAGCTTTCTTT	CASSTTGFRNTEAFF
.	TRBV3-1/TRBV3-2	TRBJ2-7	.	TGTGCCAGCAGCCAAAGGGGACTGGCGGTTGGCGAGCAGTACTTC	CASSQRGLAVGEQYF
.	TRBV24-1	TRBJ2-1	TRBD1	TGTGCCACCAGTGACATCCCGGGACAGGGTTCGGTAACAACAACCTACAATGAGCAGTTCTTC	CATSDIPGQGSVTTTYNEQFF
.	TRBV11-2	TRBJ1-5	TRBD1	TGTGCCAGCAGCTCAGGGGGGTATAGCAATCAGCCCCAGCATTTT	CASSSGGYSNQPQHF
.	TRBV27	TRBJ2-3	.	TGTGCCAGCAGTTTATTTCCTAGCTCAACCACAGATACGCAGTATTTT	CASSLFPSSTTDTQYF
.	TRBV12-5	TRBJ2-5	.	TGTGCTAGTGGTTTGGCGCGATTCGGGGAGACCCAGTACTTC	CASGLARFGETQYF
few	TRBV7-9	TRBJ2-2	TRBD2	TGTGCCAGCAGCCACAAGGGACTAGCGGACACCGGGGAGCTGTTTTTT	CASSHKGLADTGELFF
.	TRBV18	TRBJ2-7	TRBD2	TGTGCCAGCTCACCCCCCCCGGGCGCTAGCGGGAGGGTCTACGAGCAGTACTTC	CASSPPPGASGRVYEQYF
once	TRBV11-2	TRBJ2-2	TRBD2	TGTGCCAGCAGCGAGAGGACTAGCGGGAGGGCAAACACCGGGGAGCTGTTTTTT	CASSERTSGRANTGELFF
few	TRBV2	TRBJ1-1	.	TGTGCCAGCAGTGACCCTGACACTGAGATGAGGAACACTGAAGCTTTCTTT	CASSDPDTEMRNTEAFF
.	TRBV5-5	TRBJ1-4	.	TGTGCCAGCAGCTTGGGGCCACCAACTAATGAAAAACTGTTTTTT	CASSLGPPTNEKLFF
.	TRBV29-1	TRBJ1-2	.	TGCAGCGTTGAAGTATGGGGGGTGGACTATGGCTACACCTTC	CSVEVWGVDYGYTF
few	TRBV11-3	TRBJ1-6	.	TGTGCCAGCAGCTGGGGAGTTAATTCACCCCTCCACTTT	CASSWGVNSPLHF
.	TRBV6-5	TRBJ2-1	TRBD2	TGTGCCAGTAGATCTAGCGGGAGAGCTGAGCAGTTCTTC	CASRSSGRAEQFF
.	TRBV4-2	TRBJ2-2	TRBD2	TGTGCCAGCAGCCAACTCAGAAGCGGGACGAACACCGGGGAGCTGTTTTTT	CASSQLRSGTNTGELFF
.	TRBV9	TRBJ1-3	TRBD1	TGTGCCAGCAGCGCCCGGACAGGCCGAAACACCATATATTTT	CASSARTGRNTIYF
few	TRBV24-1	TRBJ2-1	TRBD1	TGTGCCACCAGTGACCCGGCCAGGGGGCGAGATGAGCAGTTCTTC	CATSDPARGRDEQFF
.	TRBV7-8	TRBJ2-5	TRBD2	TGTGCCAGCAGCTTAGCGTCGGGGGGGGCGCGAGAGACCCAGTACTTC	CASSLASGGARETQYF
.	TRBV4-1	TRBJ2-7	TRBD2	TGCGCCAGCAGCCCCGGGACTAGTGCCTACGAGCAGTACTTC	CASSPGTSAYEQYF
.	TRBV4-3	TRBJ2-7	TRBD2	TGCGCCAGCAGCCAAGACCACCCAGCTAGCGGGAGCTCCTACGAGCAGTACTTC	CASSQDHPASGSSYEQYF